Following are 10 T cell receptor beta chains from one sample sequenced in a study of identifying expanded T cells in peripheral blood. Profiled with immunoSEQ multiplex PCR; TCRdb holds only in-frame clones, not every one. The data show about 78,000 clones, 84% seen once. Sequenced input: blood. The receptors were sampled from a person between 18 and 69 years old in good health.

V gene TRBV18 combines with J gene TRBJ2-1, with a weak D call TRBD2 (5 bases). Trimming removed 3 bases at V and 4 bases at J, with 13 bases between. The germline gives CDR1 KGHSH, CDR2 LQKENI. The CDR3 contains 15 residues. The CDR3 loop reads CASSPVRARYNEQFF. The CDR3 nucleotides are TGTGCCAGCTCACCCGTGAGGGCTAGGTACAATGAGCAGTTCTTC.

The V gene is TRBV6-1, the J gene TRBJ2-4, with 9 bases fitting TRBD1. This CDR3 is 14 amino acids long. Germline V CDR1 and CDR2: MNHNS, SASEGT. With V trimmed by 2 bases and J by 11 bases, 7 bases remained unmatched. Written as DNA, the CDR3 is TGTGCCAGCAGTGAAAGGTGGGACAGGGCCCTTCAGTACTTC. This encodes CASSERWDRALQYF.

The rearrangement joins TRBV7-6 to TRBJ2-7, with a weak D call TRBD1 (5 bases). There are 15 residues in the CDR3. Germline V gene data show CDR1 as SGHVS and CDR2 as FNYEAQ. Trimming cost V 5 bases and J 5 bases, with 19 bases left between them. The CDR3 DNA sequence: TGTGCCAGCAGCCCGTCTTATGAAAGGGGCCACGAGCAGTACTTC. It codes for CASSPSYERGHEQYF.

This sequence joins TRBV4-1 and TRBJ2-7, with a possible D match to TRBD2 (5 bases). This CDR3 spans 14 amino acids. In germline, CDR1 is MGHRA, CDR2 YSYEKL. Trimming left V 1 base short and J 6 bases short, with 13 bases between. CDR3 amino acids: CASSQGVREGEQYF. The CDR3 DNA is TGCGCCAGCAGCCAAGGGGTCCGGGAAGGCGAGCAGTACTTC.

J is TRBJ2-5 and V is TRBV11-3; 7 bases line up with TRBD2. This CDR3 has 15 residues. Looked up from germline, CDR1 is SGHNT and CDR2 is YENEEA. Trimming cost V 4 bases and J 3 bases; bases outside gene matches: 8. This chain's CDR3 is CASSSSGLAEETQYF. The CDR3 DNA is TGTGCCAGCAGCTCAAGCGGGCTAGCGGAAGAGACCCAGTACTTC.

The chain couples TRBV7-6 to TRBJ2-5; 8 nucleotides line up with TRBD2. V was pared by 1 base and J by 2 bases, with 9 bases of the junction left unmatched. Germline-derived CDR1 and CDR2 are SGHVS and FNYEAQ. CDR3 size: 17 residues. The CDR3 bases are TGTGCCAGCAGCTTAGTCGGGACTAGAGAGTTTCAAGAGACCCAGTACTTC. This sequence encodes CASSLVGTREFQETQYF.

The V call is TRBV15, the J call TRBJ1-2, with 9 bases aligning to TRBD1. Looked up from germline, CDR1 is LNHNV and CDR2 is YYDKDF (reference sequence). V was pared by 1 base and J by 6 bases, with 9 bases of the junction left unmatched. This CDR3 has 16 residues. CDR3 residues: CATSRVGTGPQDGYTF. The CDR3 nucleotides are TGTGCCACCAGCAGAGTTGGGACAGGGCCCCAAGATGGCTACACCTTC.

V is TRBV5-8 and J is TRBJ1-1; 8 nucleotides agree with TRBD1. Unmatched junction bases numbered 8, after V lost 4 bases and J lost 3 bases. Germline values: CDR1 SGHTS, CDR2 YDEGEE. There are 15 residues in the CDR3. CDR3 sequence: CASSLRTGWDTEAFF. The CDR3 DNA follows: TGTGCCAGCAGCCTCCGGACAGGGTGGGACACTGAAGCTTTCTTT.

This chain uses TRBV28 with TRBJ1-3; no clear D. Germline values: CDR1 MDHEN, CDR2 SYDVKM. This CDR3 has 14 amino acids. V gave up 3 bases and J gave up 1 base, with 7 bases separating them. The CDR3 spells CASSFRTSGNTIYF. The CDR3 nucleotides read TGTGCCAGCAGTTTTCGGACTTCTGGAAACACCATATATTTT.

The chain employs TRBV6-5 and TRBJ1-5; the D is unclear. CDR1 is MNHEY and CDR2 is SVGAGI in the germline V gene. V was clipped by 8 bases and J by 0 bases, with 14 bases between them. This CDR3 has 15 amino acids. CDR3 sequence: CASRYSADSNQPQHF. Written as DNA, the CDR3 is TGTGCCAGCCGGTACTCAGCGGATAGCAATCAGCCCCAGCATTTT.